Reported below is one T cell receptor (beta chain). Its specificity is unknown. With the read ending 3 residues before the CDR3 end, the germline J gene is used to fill in that end. For at least one year, all CVID subjects received replacement immunoglobulin. This sample is drawn from a study of T cell clonality in common variable immunodeficiency. Study-wide results and limits: Reportedly, TCR beta sequences from common variable immunodeficiency showed fewer deletions and N-nucleotide insertions.

In germline, CDR1 is LNHDA, CDR2 SQIVND (reference sequence). The CDR3 is 13 amino acids. With 6 bases removed from V and 4 bases from J, the gap between germline ends came to 10 bases. Sequencing used immunoSEQ multiplex PCR; TCRdb keeps in-frame clones, though not all of them. The sample has about 16,000 clones, none seen only once. This sequence originates from a human donor with common variable immunodeficiency. The chain is built from TRBV19 and TRBJ1-5; D not certain. The specimen was peripheral blood mononuclear cells. The CDR3 here is CASRQHPNQPQHF. The CDR3 DNA, read in part, is TGTGCCAGTAGACAACACCCTAATCAGCCC.